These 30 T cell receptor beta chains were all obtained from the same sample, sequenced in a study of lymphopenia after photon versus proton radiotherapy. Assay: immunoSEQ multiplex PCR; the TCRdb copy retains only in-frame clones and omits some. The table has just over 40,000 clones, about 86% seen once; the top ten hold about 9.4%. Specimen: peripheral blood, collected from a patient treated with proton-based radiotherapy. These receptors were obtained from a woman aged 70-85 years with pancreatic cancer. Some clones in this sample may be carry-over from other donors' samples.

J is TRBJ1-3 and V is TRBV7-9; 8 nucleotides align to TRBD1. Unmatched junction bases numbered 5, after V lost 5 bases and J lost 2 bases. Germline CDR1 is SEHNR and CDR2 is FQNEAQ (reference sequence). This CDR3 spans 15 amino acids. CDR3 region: CASSKATGAGNTIYF. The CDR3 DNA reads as TGTGCCAGCAGCAAAGCGACAGGGGCTGGAAACACCATATATTTT.

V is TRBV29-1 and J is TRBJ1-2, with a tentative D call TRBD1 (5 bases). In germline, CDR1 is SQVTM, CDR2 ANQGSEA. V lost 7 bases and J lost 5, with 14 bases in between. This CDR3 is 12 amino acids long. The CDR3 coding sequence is TGCAGCGGCTTCGACAGCCAATATGGCTACACCTTC. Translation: CSGFDSQYGYTF.

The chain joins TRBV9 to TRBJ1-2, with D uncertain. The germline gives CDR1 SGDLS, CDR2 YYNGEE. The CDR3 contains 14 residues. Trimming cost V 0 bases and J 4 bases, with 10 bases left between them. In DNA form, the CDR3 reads TGTGCCAGCAGCGTAGGGGCACAGATCTATGGCTACACCTTC. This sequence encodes CASSVGAQIYGYTF.

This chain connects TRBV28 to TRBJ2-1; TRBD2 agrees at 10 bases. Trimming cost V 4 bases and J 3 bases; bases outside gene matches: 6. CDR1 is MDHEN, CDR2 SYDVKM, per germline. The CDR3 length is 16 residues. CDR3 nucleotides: TGTGCCAGCAGTTCGACCGGGACTAGCGTCTACAATGAGCAGTTCTTC. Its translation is CASSSTGTSVYNEQFF.

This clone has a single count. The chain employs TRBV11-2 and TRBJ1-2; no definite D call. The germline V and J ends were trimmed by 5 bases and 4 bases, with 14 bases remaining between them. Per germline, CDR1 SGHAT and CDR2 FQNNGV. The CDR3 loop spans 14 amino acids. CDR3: CASSPPIRGYGYTF. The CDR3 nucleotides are TGTGCCAGCAGCCCTCCGATACGCGGCTATGGCTACACCTTC.

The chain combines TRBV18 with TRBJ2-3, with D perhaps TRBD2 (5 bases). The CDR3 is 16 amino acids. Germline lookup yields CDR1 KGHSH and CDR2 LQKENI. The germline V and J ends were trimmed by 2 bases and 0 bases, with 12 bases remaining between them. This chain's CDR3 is CASSPMGGLSTDTQYF. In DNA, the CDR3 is TGTGCCAGCTCACCAATGGGCGGGCTAAGCACAGATACGCAGTATTTT.

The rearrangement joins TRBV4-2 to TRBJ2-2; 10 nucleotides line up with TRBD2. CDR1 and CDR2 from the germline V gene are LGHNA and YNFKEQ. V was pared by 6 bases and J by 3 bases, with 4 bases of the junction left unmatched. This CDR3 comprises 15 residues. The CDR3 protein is CASSALAGDTGELFF. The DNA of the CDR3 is TGTGCCAGCAGTGCCCTAGCGGGAGACACCGGGGAGCTGTTTTTT.

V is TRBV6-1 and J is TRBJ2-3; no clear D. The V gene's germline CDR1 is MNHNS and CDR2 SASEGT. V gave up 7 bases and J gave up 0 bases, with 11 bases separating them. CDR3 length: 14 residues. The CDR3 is CASTPGYSTDTQYF. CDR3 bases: TGTGCCAGCACTCCCGGGTATAGCACAGATACGCAGTATTTT.

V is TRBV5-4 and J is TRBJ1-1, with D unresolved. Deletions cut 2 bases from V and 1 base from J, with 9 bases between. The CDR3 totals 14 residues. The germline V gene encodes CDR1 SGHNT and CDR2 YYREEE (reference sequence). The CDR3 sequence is CASSFMTGNTEAFF. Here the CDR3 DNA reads TGTGCCAGCAGCTTTATGACGGGGAACACTGAAGCTTTCTTT.

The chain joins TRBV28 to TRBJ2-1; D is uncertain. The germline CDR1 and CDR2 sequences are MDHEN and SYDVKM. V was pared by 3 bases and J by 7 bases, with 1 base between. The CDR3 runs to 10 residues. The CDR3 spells CASSFNEQFF. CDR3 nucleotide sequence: TGTGCCAGCAGTTTTAATGAGCAGTTCTTC.

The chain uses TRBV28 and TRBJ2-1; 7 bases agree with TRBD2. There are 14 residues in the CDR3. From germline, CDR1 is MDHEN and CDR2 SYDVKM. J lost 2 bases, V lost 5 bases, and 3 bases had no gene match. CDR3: CASSGLETYNEQFF. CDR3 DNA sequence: TGTGCCAGCAGTGGACTAGAGACCTACAATGAGCAGTTCTTC.

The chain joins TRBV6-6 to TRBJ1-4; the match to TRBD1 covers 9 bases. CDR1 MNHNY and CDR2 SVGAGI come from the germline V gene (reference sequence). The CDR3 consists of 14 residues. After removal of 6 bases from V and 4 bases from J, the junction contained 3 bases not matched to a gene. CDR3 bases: TGTGCCAGCAGATCGACAGGGGGTAATGAAAAACTGTTTTTT. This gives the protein CASRSTGGNEKLFF.

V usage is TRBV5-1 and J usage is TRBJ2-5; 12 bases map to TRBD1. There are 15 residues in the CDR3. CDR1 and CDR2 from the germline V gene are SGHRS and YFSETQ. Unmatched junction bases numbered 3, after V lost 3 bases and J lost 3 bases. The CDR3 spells CASSWGTGGEETQYF. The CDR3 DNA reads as TGCGCCAGCAGCTGGGGGACAGGGGGCGAAGAGACCCAGTACTTC.

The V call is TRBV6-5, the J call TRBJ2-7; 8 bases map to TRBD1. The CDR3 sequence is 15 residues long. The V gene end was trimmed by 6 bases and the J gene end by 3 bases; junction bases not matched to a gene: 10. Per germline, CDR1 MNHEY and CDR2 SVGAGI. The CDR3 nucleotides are TGTGCCAGCAGAGAGACAGGGGTGGGTCTCTACGAGCAGTACTTC. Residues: CASRETGVGLYEQYF.

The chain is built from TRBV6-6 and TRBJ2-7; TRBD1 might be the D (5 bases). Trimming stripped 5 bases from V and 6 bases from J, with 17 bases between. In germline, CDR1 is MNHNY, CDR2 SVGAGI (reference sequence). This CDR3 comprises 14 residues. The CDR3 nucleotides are TGTGCCAGCAGTCCCGACAGAAACAGAGCCGAGCAGTACTTC. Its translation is CASSPDRNRAEQYF.

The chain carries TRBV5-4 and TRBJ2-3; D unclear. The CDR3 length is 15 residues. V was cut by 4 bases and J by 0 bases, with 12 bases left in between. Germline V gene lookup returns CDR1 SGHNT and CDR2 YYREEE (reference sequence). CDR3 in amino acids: CASSPRLLSTDTQYF. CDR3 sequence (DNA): TGTGCCAGCAGCCCCCGCCTGTTAAGCACAGATACGCAGTATTTT.

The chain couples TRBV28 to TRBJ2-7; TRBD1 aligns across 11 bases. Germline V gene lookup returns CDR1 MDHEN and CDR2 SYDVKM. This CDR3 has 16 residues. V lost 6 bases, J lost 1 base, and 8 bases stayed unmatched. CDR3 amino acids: CASSGTGGSGSYEQYF. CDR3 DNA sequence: TGTGCCAGCAGCGGGACAGGGGGATCTGGTTCCTACGAGCAGTACTTC.

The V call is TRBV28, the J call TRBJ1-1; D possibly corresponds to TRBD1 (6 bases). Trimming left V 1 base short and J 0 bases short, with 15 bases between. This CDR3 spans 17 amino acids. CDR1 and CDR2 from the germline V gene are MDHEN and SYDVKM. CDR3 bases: TGTGCCAGCAGTTTATTTACGGGGGGCTCGATGAACACTGAAGCTTTCTTT. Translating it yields CASSLFTGGSMNTEAFF.

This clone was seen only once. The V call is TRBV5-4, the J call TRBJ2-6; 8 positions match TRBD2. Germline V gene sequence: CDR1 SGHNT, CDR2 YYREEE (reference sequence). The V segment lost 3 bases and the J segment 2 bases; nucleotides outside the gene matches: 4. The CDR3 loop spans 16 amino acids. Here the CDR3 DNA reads TGTGCCAGCAGCTCCCGGACTAGCCCTGGGGCCAACGTCCTGACTTTC. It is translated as CASSSRTSPGANVLTF.

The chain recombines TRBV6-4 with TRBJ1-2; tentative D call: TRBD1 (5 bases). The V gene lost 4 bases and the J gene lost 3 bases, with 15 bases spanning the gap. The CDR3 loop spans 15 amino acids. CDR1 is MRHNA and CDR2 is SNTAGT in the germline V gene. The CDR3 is CASSATRGGDYGYTF. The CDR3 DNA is TGTGCCAGCAGTGCCACCCGGGGAGGGGACTATGGCTACACCTTC.

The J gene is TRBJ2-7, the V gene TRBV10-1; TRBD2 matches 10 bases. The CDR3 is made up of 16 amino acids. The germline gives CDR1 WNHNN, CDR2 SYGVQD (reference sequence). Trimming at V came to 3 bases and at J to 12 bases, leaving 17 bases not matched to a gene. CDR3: CASSEAPGLAVPWTYF. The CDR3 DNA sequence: TGCGCCAGCAGTGAAGCGCCTGGACTAGCGGTCCCTTGGACGTACTTC.

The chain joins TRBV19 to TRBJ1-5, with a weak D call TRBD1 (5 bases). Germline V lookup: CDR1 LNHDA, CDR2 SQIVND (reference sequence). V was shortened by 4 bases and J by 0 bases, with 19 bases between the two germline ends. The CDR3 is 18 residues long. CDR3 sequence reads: CASSTEPTVRHSNQPQHF. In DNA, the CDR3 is TGTGCCAGTAGTACCGAACCGACAGTTAGACATAGCAATCAGCCCCAGCATTTT.

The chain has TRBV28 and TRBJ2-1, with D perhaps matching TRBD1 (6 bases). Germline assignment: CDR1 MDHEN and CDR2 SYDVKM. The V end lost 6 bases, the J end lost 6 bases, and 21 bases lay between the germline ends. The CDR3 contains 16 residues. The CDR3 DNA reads TGTGCCAGCAGCCGGGACATTTGGCCCCCCGGCAATGAGCAGTTCTTC. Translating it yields CASSRDIWPPGNEQFF.

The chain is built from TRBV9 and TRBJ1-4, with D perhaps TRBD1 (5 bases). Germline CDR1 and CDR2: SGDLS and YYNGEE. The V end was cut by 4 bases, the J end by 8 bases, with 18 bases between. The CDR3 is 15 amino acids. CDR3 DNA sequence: TGTGCCAGCAGCCCCCGAGGGGCGTCTTTCGAAAAACTGTTTTTT. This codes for CASSPRGASFEKLFF.

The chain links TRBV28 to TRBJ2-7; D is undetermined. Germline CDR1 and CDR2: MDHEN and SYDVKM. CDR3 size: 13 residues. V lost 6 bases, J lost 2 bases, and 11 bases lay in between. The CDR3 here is CASSRGLTYEQYF. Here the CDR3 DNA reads TGTGCCAGCAGCCGAGGCTTGACCTACGAGCAGTACTTC.

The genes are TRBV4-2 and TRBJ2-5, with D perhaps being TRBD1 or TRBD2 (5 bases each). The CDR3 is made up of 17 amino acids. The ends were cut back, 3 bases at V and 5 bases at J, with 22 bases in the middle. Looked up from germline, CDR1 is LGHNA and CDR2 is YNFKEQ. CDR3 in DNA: TGTGCCAGCAGCCATGGAGGCTCCGGGGCTGAGTGGGAGACCCAGTACTTC. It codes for CASSHGGSGAEWETQYF.

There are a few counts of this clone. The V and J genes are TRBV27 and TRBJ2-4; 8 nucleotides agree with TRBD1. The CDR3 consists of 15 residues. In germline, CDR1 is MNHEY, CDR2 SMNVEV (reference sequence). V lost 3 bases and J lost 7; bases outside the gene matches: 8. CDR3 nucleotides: TGTGCCAGCAGTTTTGGGACAGGCGAGTGGAACATTCAGTACTTC. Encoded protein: CASSFGTGEWNIQYF.

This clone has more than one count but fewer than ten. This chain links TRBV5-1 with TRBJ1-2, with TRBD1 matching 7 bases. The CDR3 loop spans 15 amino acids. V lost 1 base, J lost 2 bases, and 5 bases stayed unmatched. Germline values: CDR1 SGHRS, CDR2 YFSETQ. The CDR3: CASSLTGVGNYGYTF. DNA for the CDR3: TGCGCCAGCAGCTTGACAGGGGTGGGGAACTATGGCTACACCTTC. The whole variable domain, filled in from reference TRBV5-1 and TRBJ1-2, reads KAGVTQTPRYLIKTRGQQVTLSCSPISGHRSVSWYQQTPGQGLQFLFEYFSETQRNKGNFPGRFSGRQFSNSRSEMNVSTLELGDSALYLCASSLTGVGNYGYTFGSGTRLTVV.

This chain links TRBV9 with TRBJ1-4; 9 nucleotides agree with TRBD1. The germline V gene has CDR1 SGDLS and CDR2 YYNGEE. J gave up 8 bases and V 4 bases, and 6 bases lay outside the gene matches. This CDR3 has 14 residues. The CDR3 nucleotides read TGTGCCAGCAGCTTCGGACAGGGGTCGGAAAAACTGTTTTTT. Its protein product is CASSFGQGSEKLFF.

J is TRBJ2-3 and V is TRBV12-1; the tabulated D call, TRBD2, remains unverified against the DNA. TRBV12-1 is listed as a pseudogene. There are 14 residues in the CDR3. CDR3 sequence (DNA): TGTGCCAGCAGCTTAAGGGACTCCACAGATACGCAGTATTTT. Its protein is CASSLRDSTDTQYF.